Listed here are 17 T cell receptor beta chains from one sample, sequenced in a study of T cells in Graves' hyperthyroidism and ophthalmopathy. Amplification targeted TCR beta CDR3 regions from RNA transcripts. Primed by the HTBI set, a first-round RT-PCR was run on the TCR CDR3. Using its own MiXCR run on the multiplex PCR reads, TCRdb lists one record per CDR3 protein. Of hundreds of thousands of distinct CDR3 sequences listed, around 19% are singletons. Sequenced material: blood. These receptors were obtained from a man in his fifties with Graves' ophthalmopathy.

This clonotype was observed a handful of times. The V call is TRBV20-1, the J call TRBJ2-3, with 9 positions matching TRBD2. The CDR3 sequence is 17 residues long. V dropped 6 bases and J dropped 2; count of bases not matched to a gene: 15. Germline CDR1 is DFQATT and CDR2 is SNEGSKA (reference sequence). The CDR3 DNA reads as TGCAGTGCGTATGACCTCACTAGCGGGTTAAACACAGATACGCAGTATTTT. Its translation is CSAYDLTSGLNTDTQYF.

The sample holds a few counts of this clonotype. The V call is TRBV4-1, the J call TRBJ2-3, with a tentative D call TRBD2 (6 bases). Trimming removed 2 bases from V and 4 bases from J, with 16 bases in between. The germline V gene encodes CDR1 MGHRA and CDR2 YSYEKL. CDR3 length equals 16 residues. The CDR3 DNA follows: TGCGCCAGCAGCCAAACTGTGGGGGAGGTACCAGATACGCAGTATTTT. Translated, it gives CASSQTVGEVPDTQYF.

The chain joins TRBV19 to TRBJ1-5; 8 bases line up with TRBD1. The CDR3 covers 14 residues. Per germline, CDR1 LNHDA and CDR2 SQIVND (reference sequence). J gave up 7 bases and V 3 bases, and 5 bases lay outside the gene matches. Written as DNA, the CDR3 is TGTGCCAGTAGTATGGTGGGGACAGGCCAGCCCCAGCATTTT. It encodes CASSMVGTGQPQHF.

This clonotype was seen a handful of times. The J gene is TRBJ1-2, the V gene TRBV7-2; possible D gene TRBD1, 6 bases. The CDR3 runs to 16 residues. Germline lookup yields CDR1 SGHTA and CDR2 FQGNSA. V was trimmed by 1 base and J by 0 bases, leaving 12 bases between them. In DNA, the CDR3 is TGTGCCAGCAGCTTAGGGGGGGGCAGGACTAACTATGGCTACACCTTC. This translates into CASSLGGGRTNYGYTF.

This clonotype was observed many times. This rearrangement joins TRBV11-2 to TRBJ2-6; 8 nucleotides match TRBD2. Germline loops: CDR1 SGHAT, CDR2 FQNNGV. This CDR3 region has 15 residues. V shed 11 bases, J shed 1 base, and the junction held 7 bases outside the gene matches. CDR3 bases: TGTGCCGCGGGGGGCCCTGAGTCTGGGGCCAACGTCCTGACTTTC. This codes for CAAGGPESGANVLTF.

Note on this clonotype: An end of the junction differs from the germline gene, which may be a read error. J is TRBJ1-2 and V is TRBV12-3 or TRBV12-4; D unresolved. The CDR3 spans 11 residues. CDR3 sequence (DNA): TGTGCCAGCAGTTTAGGACACCAAACCGCCTTC. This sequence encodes CASSLGHQTAF.

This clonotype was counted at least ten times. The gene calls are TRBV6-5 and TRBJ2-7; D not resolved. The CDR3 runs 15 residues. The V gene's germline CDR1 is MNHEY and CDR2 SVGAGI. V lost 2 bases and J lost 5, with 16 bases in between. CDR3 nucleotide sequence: TGTGCCAGCAGTTACCAGGCAGCTCGGAAAGACGAGCAGTACTTC. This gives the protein CASSYQAARKDEQYF.

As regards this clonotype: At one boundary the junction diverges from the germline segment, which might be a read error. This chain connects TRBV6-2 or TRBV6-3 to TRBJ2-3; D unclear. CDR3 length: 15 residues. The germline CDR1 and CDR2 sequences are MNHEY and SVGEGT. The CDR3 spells CASSYEASRGDTLYF. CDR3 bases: TGTGCCAGCAGTTATGAGGCCTCACGAGGAGATACGCTGTATTTT.

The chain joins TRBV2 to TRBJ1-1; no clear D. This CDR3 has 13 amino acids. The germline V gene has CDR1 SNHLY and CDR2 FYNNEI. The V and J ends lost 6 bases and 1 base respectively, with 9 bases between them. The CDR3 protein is CASRKAGNTEAFF. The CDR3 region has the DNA TGTGCCAGCAGAAAAGCAGGGAACACTGAAGCTTTCTTT.

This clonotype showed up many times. The CDR3 reads CASSLDLLAGADHEQYF. CDR3 DNA sequence: TGTGCCAGCAGCTTAGATCTCCTGGCGGGAGCGGACCACGAGCAGTACTTC. The chain carries TRBV11-2 and TRBJ2-7; 7 bases match TRBD2. The trim removed 0 bases at V and 5 bases at J, leaving 13 bases unmatched. This CDR3 has 17 amino acids. Germline V gives CDR1 SGHAT, CDR2 FQNNGV.

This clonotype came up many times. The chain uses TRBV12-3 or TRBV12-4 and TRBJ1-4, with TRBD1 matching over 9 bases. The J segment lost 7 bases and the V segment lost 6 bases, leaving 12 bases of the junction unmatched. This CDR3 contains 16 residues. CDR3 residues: CASSLITGTGIEKLFF. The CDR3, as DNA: TGTGCCAGCAGCTTAATAACCGGGACAGGGATTGAAAAACTGTTTTTT.

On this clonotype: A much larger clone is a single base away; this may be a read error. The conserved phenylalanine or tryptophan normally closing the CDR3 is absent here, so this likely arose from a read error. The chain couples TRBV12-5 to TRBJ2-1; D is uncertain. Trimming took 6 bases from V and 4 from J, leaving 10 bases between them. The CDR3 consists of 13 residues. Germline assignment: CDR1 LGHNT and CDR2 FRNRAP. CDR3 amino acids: CASGQTPYNEQFL. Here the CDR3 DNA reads TGTGCTAGTGGCCAGACTCCGTACAATGAGCAGTTCCTC.

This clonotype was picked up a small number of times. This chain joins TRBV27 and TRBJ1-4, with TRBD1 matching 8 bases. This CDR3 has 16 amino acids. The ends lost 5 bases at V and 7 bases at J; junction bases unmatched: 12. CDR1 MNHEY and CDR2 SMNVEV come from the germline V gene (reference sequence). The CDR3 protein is CASSPGFRGLGEKLFF. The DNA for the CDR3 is TGTGCCAGCAGTCCCGGATTCAGGGGGCTAGGTGAAAAACTGTTTTTT.

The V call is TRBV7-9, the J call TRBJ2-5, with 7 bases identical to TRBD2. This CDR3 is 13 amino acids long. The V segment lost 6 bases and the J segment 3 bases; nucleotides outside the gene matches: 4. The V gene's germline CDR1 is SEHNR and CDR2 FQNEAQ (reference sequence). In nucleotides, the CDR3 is TGTGCCAGCAGACGGACTAGTGAAGAGACCCAGTACTTC. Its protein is CASRRTSEETQYF.

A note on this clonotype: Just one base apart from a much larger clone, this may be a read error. The CDR3 nucleotides read TGTGCCTGGGAAACTAGCGACCTAGCCAAAAACGTTCAGTACTTC. Its protein product is CAWETSDLAKNVQYF. V is TRBV30 and J is TRBJ2-4, with 7 bases that match TRBD2. Germline-derived CDR1 and CDR2 are GTSNPN and SVGIG (reference sequence). The CDR3 extends over 15 amino acids.

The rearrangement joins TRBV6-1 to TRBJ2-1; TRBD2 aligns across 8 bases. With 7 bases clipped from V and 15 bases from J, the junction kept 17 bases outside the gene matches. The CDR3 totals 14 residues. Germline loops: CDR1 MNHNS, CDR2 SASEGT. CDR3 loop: CASNPTAAGGRGFF. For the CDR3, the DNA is TGTGCCAGCAACCCTACGGCGGCGGGAGGCCGAGGGTTCTTC.

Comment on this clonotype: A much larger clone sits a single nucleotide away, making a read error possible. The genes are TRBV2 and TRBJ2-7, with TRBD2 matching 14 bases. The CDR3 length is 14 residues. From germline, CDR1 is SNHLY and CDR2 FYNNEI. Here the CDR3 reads CVSRGTSGSYEQYF. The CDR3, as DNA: TGTGTCAGCAGAGGGACTAGCGGGAGTTACGAGCAGTACTTC.